These T cell receptor beta chains were read from a single sample in a study of response to subunit inactivated influenza vaccine. Each CDR3 protein is one row after TCRdb ran MiXCR on the RT-PCR reads. The table includes 450,000 to 600,000 distinct CDR3 sequences, around 8% detected once. The specimen comprised PBMCs from blood, sampled roughly 24 months after vaccination. Source of these receptors: a man aged 45-69 years who received an inactivated influenza vaccine. Each CDR3 is given with its conserved first and last residue. D genes are given only for firm matches. The size of a clone is reported for some rows only, either as once, few or many, or as a class for expanded clones.

CASSVNPGQLDEKLFF | TGTGCCAGCAGCGTAAACCCGGGACAGTTGGATGAAAAACTGTTTTTT | TRBJ1-4 | many | TRBD1 | 16 | TRBV5-6
CAWSVTVYEQYF | TGTGCCTGGAGTGTAACGGTTTACGAGCAGTACTTC | TRBJ2-7 | few | - | 12 | TRBV30
CASRDRTAYSPLHF | TGTGCCTCGAGGGACAGGACTGCTTATTCACCCCTCCACTTT | TRBJ1-6 | many | TRBD1 | 14 | TRBV10-3
CASSPTARGTDTQYF | TGTGCCAGCTCACCTACGGCCAGGGGCACAGATACGCAGTATTTT | TRBJ2-3 | - | - | 15 | TRBV18
CASRQGSGSSEAFF | TGTGCCAGCAGACAAGGGTCAGGGTCATCTGAAGCTTTCTTT | TRBJ1-1 | many | - | 14 | TRBV2
CASSPSGPQHF | TGTGCCAGCAGTCCCTCAGGGCCCCAGCATTTT | TRBJ1-5 | - | - | 11 | TRBV28
CASSQEGQGSDEQYF | TGCGCCAGCAGCCAAGAAGGGCAGGGAAGTGACGAGCAGTACTTC | TRBJ2-7 | many | - | 15 | TRBV4-3
CASSLATSGANNEQFF | TGTGCCAGCAGCTTAGCGACTAGCGGGGCAAACAATGAGCAGTTCTTC | TRBJ2-1 | - | TRBD2 | 16 | TRBV7-2
CASSLTSRQQETQYF | TGCGCCAGCAGCTTGACGTCGAGACAGCAAGAGACCCAGTACTTC | TRBJ2-5 | many | - | 15 | TRBV5-1
CASSLTRGEETQYF | TGTGCCAGCAGCTTGACCCGGGGAGAAGAGACCCAGTACTTC | TRBJ2-5 | - | - | 14 | TRBV5-6
CASSSLAGGRTDTQYF | TGCGCCAGCAGCTCACTAGCGGGGGGACGCACAGATACGCAGTATTTT | TRBJ2-3 | many | TRBD2 | 16 | TRBV5-1
CASSQSQATEAFF | TGCGCCAGCAGCCAGAGCCAGGCGACTGAAGCTTTCTTT | TRBJ1-1 | many | - | 13 | TRBV4-1
CASSRRPGTGFTDTQYF | TGTGCCAGCAGCCGCCGCCCCGGGACAGGCTTCACAGATACGCAGTATTTT | TRBJ2-3 | few | TRBD1 | 17 | TRBV7-9
CASSLYSSGTSYNEQFF | TGTGCCAGCAGCTTATATAGCAGCGGCACCTCGTACAATGAGCAGTTCTTC | TRBJ2-1 | - | - | 17 | TRBV7-8
CSAVGLNTGELFF | TGCAGTGCTGTGGGTCTGAACACCGGGGAGCTGTTTTTT | TRBJ2-2 | - | - | 13 | TRBV20-1
CASSESGAKGSPLHF | TGTGCCAGCAGCGAATCCGGGGCCAAGGGGTCACCCCTCCACTTT | TRBJ1-6 | few | - | 15 | TRBV5-5
CASSQDRGGELFF | TGTGCCAGCAGCCAAGACAGGGGTGGGGAGCTGTTTTTT | TRBJ2-2 | few | - | 13 | TRBV3-1
CASSYLGNTQYF | TGTGCCAGCAGCTACCTAGGGAACACGCAGTATTTT | TRBJ2-3 | few | - | 12 | TRBV3-1
CSAGDNYGYTF | TGCAGCGCTGGAGATAACTATGGCTACACCTTC | TRBJ1-2 | - | - | 11 | TRBV29-1
CASSLGPLAFF | TGTGCCAGCAGCTTAGGGCCCCTTGCTTTCTTT | TRBJ1-1 | - | - | 11 | TRBV7-2
CAWSRSDTQYF | TGTGCCTGGAGTCGGTCAGATACGCAGTATTTT | TRBJ2-3 | - | - | 11 | TRBV30
CASTAGGVNEQFF | TGTGCCAGCACGGCGGGGGGGGTTAATGAGCAGTTCTTC | TRBJ2-1 | few | TRBD2 | 13 | TRBV6-7
CASSENTGTSEFF | TGTGCCAGCAGTGAGAACACCGGGACTAGCGAGTTCTTC | TRBJ2-1 | few | TRBD2 | 13 | TRBV25-1
CAITETQYF | TGTGCCATTACGGAGACCCAGTACTTC | TRBJ2-5 | - | - | 9 | TRBV10-3
CASSHRLAGNNNEQFF | TGTGCCAGCAGCCACCGACTAGCGGGGAACAACAATGAGCAGTTCTTC | TRBJ2-1 | few | TRBD2 | 16 | TRBV4-2
CASSAEPGTQYF | TGTGCCAGCAGCGCCGAACCGGGTACCCAGTACTTC | TRBJ2-5 | - | - | 12 | TRBV5-4
CASSFSTSGGAIYNEQFF | TGCGCCAGCAGCTTCTCGACTAGCGGGGGAGCGATCTACAATGAGCAGTTCTTC | TRBJ2-1 | few | TRBD2 | 18 | TRBV5-1
CALRGTVNTEAFF | TGTGCCCTCCGGGGGACTGTGAACACTGAAGCTTTCTTT | TRBJ1-1 | - | - | 13 | TRBV10-3
CASSQNEGQSYGYTF | TGCGCCAGCAGCCAAAACGAAGGGCAGTCGTATGGCTACACCTTC | TRBJ1-2 | few | - | 15 | TRBV4-1
CATSITGGASYEQYF | TGTGCCACCAGCATTACAGGGGGCGCGAGCTACGAGCAGTACTTC | TRBJ2-7 | - | TRBD1 | 15 | TRBV15
CASTSGRLNTEAFF | TGTGCCAGCACCTCGGGGCGCTTGAACACTGAAGCTTTCTTT | TRBJ1-1 | few | - | 14 | TRBV6-1
CASSQDGGRIPNYGYTF | TGCGCCAGCAGCCAAGATGGGGGCAGGATCCCTAACTATGGCTACACCTTC | TRBJ1-2 | - | - | 17 | TRBV4-3
CASSLVRSPQETQYF | TGTGCTAGCAGCTTAGTGAGGTCCCCACAAGAGACCCAGTACTTC | TRBJ2-5 | few | - | 15 | TRBV7-7
CASSLALRDWNEQFF | TGTGCCAGCAGCTTAGCCCTCCGGGATTGGAATGAGCAGTTCTTC | TRBJ2-1 | many | - | 15 | TRBV11-1
CASSSGLGEGTQYF | TGTGCCAGCAGCTCAGGACTAGGTGAAGGTACGCAGTATTTT | TRBJ2-3 | few | TRBD2 | 14 | TRBV5-6
CASIPSGAADTQYF | TGTGCCAGCATACCTAGCGGGGCCGCGGATACGCAGTATTTT | TRBJ2-3 | few | TRBD2 | 14 | TRBV2
CSAGTALHGTQYF | TGCAGTGCTGGGACAGCGCTACATGGGACCCAGTACTTC | TRBJ2-5 | - | TRBD1 | 13 | TRBV20-1
CASSLGGLPLHF | TGCGCCAGCAGCCTGGGAGGTTTACCCCTCCACTTT | TRBJ1-6 | - | - | 12 | TRBV4-3
CASSAYGQSNTGELFF | TGTGCCAGCAGCGCTTACGGACAGTCGAACACCGGGGAGCTGTTTTTT | TRBJ2-2 | many | - | 16 | TRBV9
CSARDAGAGIYGYTF | TGCAGTGCTAGAGATGCAGGGGCGGGGATTTATGGCTACACCTTC | TRBJ1-2 | many | - | 15 | TRBV20-1
CSASGALSVNEQFF | TGCAGTGCTAGTGGAGCGCTCTCGGTCAATGAGCAGTTCTTC | TRBJ2-1 | many | - | 14 | TRBV20-1
CASSYSARGAPNQPQHF | TGTGCCAGCAGTTACTCGGCCCGGGGAGCTCCTAATCAGCCCCAGCATTTT | TRBJ1-5 | many | - | 17 | TRBV6-2/TRBV6-3
CASSWAGNGQPQHF | TGTGCCAGCAGTTGGGCAGGCAACGGACAGCCCCAGCATTTT | TRBJ1-5 | many | - | 14 | TRBV12-3/TRBV12-4
CASSIPGTGLREQYF | TGTGCCAGCAGTATCCCTGGGACAGGGCTCCGCGAGCAGTACTTC | TRBJ2-7 | few | TRBD1 | 15 | TRBV28
CASSSIPPGQGADEQYF | TGTGCCAGCAGTTCTATCCCCCCGGGACAGGGGGCGGACGAGCAGTACTTC | TRBJ2-7 | few | TRBD1 | 17 | TRBV6-5
CASSLAPGRRGNEQYF | TGCGCCAGCAGCTTGGCCCCAGGACGCCGCGGGAACGAGCAGTACTTC | TRBJ2-7 | many | - | 16 | TRBV5-1
CATSPERSFEQYF | TGTGCCACCAGCCCCGAGCGGAGTTTCGAGCAGTACTTC | TRBJ2-7 | - | - | 13 | TRBV15
CSARGLAGDHEQFF | TGCAGTGCTAGAGGGCTAGCGGGAGACCATGAGCAGTTCTTC | TRBJ2-1 | few | TRBD2 | 14 | TRBV20-1
CASSLMGQASNEQFF | TGCGCCAGCAGCTTGATGGGACAGGCTTCCAATGAGCAGTTCTTC | TRBJ2-1 | many | TRBD1 | 15 | TRBV5-1
CASTPGTGDNEQFF | TGTGCCAGCACCCCAGGGACAGGGGACAATGAGCAGTTCTTC | TRBJ2-1 | few | TRBD1 | 14 | TRBV12-3/TRBV12-4
CASSPFSLDYNEQFF | TGTGCCAGCTCACCATTCTCCCTAGACTACAATGAGCAGTTCTTC | TRBJ2-1 | many | - | 15 | TRBV18
CSARVASGRADTQYF | TGCAGTGCTAGAGTGGCTAGCGGGAGGGCAGATACGCAGTATTTT | TRBJ2-3 | few | TRBD2 | 15 | TRBV20-1
CASSFSTGGSEKLFF | TGTGCCAGCAGCTTTTCCACGGGTGGAAGTGAAAAACTGTTTTTT | TRBJ1-4 | - | - | 15 | TRBV7-6